The subject of this entry is one TCR beta chain. V trimming: 6 bases; J trimming: 9 bases; junction bases outside the gene matches: 10. This CDR3 is built from 13 residues. These data are taken from a study of blood T cell repertoires in COVID-19. Study information: From the United States, Italy and Spain came samples of acute and convalescent COVID-19. Sources were T cells, B-cell-depleted T cells, or PBMCs; the material itself was cDNA or gDNA.

Repertoires were generated with immunoSEQ multiplex PCR, while TCRdb's copy carries only in-frame clones and drops some. Of 95,000 to 120,000 clones in the sample, roughly 80% are singletons; the top ten hold around 8%. The genes are TRBV12-3 or TRBV12-4 and TRBJ2-7, with TRBD1 matching over 8 bases. Specimen: peripheral blood. The clonotype was recovered from a woman in her forties with acute or convalescent COVID-19. The CDR3 nucleotides read TGTGCCAGCAGGCCCCAACAGGGGGGCTGGCAGTACTTC. This translates into CASRPQQGGWQYF.